This T cell receptor beta chain derives from a study of CD8 T cells in Susac syndrome. CD8+ and CD4+ T cells taken from blood had their TCR beta sequenced. The germline CDR1 and CDR2 sequences are DFQATT and SNEGSKA (reference sequence). V lost 2 bases and J 6 bases, leaving 17 bases between the germline ends. The CDR3 is 15 residues long. Random hexamers served to reverse transcribe about 0.45 to 1 ug RNA. Amplification of TCR beta CDR3 by immunoSEQ multiplex PCR spanned 54 Vbeta and 13 Jbeta. Via MiXCR, TCRdb re-called the immunoSEQ multiplex PCR reads, giving one row per CDR3 protein. The sample holds a few hundred thousand distinct CDR3 sequences, 95% seen once.

V is TRBV20-1 and J is TRBJ2-1; maybe TRBD2 (6 bases). This receptor was obtained from a human donor with multiple sclerosis. The sequenced sample was CD4+ T cells from PBMCs. In nucleotides, the CDR3 is TGCAGTGCTAGATCCGGCGGGGCGGCCTCCAATGAGCAGTTCTTC. This gives the protein CSARSGGAASNEQFF.